What follows are 7 T cell receptor beta chains derived from one specimen sequenced in a study of blood T cell repertoires in COVID-19. The data were produced by immunoSEQ multiplex PCR, yet TCRdb's version contains in-frame clones alone and is incomplete. The table records roughly 160,000 clones, over 75% of them present only once. Sequencing used peripheral blood. Source of these receptors: a man at least 80 years old with COVID-19, enrolled during active disease.

This clone was observed once. The chain couples TRBV19 to TRBJ1-5; D unresolved. V shed 5 bases and J shed 5 bases, with 16 bases lying between them. The CDR3 is 15 residues long. Germline CDR1 reads LNHDA; CDR2 reads SQIVND (reference sequence). In nucleotides, the CDR3 is TGTGCCAGTAGTGACCGAGTTGGAGGAGATCAGCCCCAGCATTTT. Translating gives CASSDRVGGDQPQHF.

The V gene is TRBV24-1, the J gene TRBJ1-1, with D perhaps TRBD1 (5 bases). The V gene lost 12 bases and the J gene lost 0 bases, with 10 bases spanning the gap. Per germline, CDR1 KGHDR and CDR2 SFDVKD. The CDR3 contains 12 residues. The DNA for the CDR3 is TGTGCCGTCCAGGGCATGAACACTGAAGCTTTCTTT. Translating gives CAVQGMNTEAFF.

This chain uses TRBV7-9 with TRBJ2-5; tentative D call: TRBD2 (5 bases). This CDR3 comprises 14 residues. V shed 6 bases and J shed 2 bases, with 13 bases lying between them. Looked up from germline, CDR1 is SEHNR and CDR2 is FQNEAQ (reference sequence). CDR3 DNA sequence: TGTGCCAGCAGTGGATCAGCGGTTCAAGAGACCCAGTACTTC. Translating gives CASSGSAVQETQYF.

This clone turned up a few times. This CDR3 is CASSLDRTTDTQYF. The CDR3 nucleotides are TGCGCCAGCAGCTTGGACAGGACCACAGATACGCAGTATTTT. The chain is built from TRBV5-1 and TRBJ2-3; a possible D gene is TRBD1 (5 bases). Germline V gene data show CDR1 as SGHRS and CDR2 as YFSETQ. The CDR3 is 14 residues long. Trimming stripped 0 bases from V and 2 bases from J, with 7 bases between.

The V and J genes are TRBV28 and TRBJ2-2; the D gene is possibly TRBD1 (5 bases). The CDR3 length is 14 residues. The germline V gene has CDR1 MDHEN and CDR2 SYDVKM. The germline V and J ends were trimmed by 5 bases and 6 bases, with 13 bases remaining between them. CDR3: CASSPQGSSGELFF. CDR3 bases: TGTGCCAGCAGTCCGCAGGGATCATCCGGGGAGCTGTTTTTT.

This chain links TRBV13 with TRBJ2-1, with D possibly matching TRBD1 (5 bases). The V gene's germline CDR1 is PRHDT and CDR2 FYEKMQ (reference sequence). V gave up 3 bases and J gave up 2 bases, with 11 bases separating them. The CDR3 length is 15 residues. The CDR3 DNA reads as TGTGCCAGCAGCTTTTCGGACACTCCCTACAATGAGCAGTTCTTC. This gives the protein CASSFSDTPYNEQFF. Using reference TRBV13 and TRBJ2-1 for the parts outside the CDR3, the full variable domain is AAGVIQSPRHLIKEKRETATLKCYPIPRHDTVYWYQQGPGQDPQFLISFYEKMQSDKGSIPDRFSAQQFSDYHSELNMSSLELGDSALYFCASSFSDTPYNEQFFGPGTRLTVL.

This rearrangement joins TRBV9 to TRBJ1-1; a weak D match, TRBD1 (5 bases). The V end lost 3 bases, the J end lost 0 bases, and 9 bases lay between the germline ends. CDR3 size: 14 residues. Germline assignment: CDR1 SGDLS and CDR2 YYNGEE. CDR3 sequence (DNA): TGTGCCAGCAGCGCATCACAGGTGAACACTGAAGCTTTCTTT. It specifies CASSASQVNTEAFF.